The 30 T cell receptor beta chains below come from one sample, sequenced in a study of CD8+CD57+ T cells in acquired aplastic anemia. Genomic DNA templated the TCR beta VDJ and CDR3 profiling. TCRdb used MiXCR to reprocess the reads, holding one entry per CDR3 protein. The data contain around 170,000 distinct CDR3 sequences, 40% to 50% of them singletons. All patients picked for sequencing had shown, by flow cytometry, an expansion of CD8+CD57+ cells. Sequences were obtained from sorted CD4+, CD8+, or CD8+CD57+ T cells (not recorded which) from PBMCs. These receptor sequences come from a human donor with aplastic anemia.

The table lists this clonotype with many counts. This rearrangement joins TRBV11-3 to TRBJ1-5, with 9 positions matching TRBD1. The CDR3 is 17 residues long. Germline-derived CDR1 and CDR2 are SGHNT and YENEEA. The V segment lost 5 bases and the J segment 1 base; nucleotides outside the gene matches: 9. The CDR3 loop reads CASSARTGVESNQPQHF. The CDR3 region has the DNA TGTGCCAGCAGCGCACGGACAGGGGTTGAAAGCAATCAGCCCCAGCATTTT.

The CDR3 nucleotides read TGCGCCAGCAGCTTGGCCGTCCCGGGTTTTAGAACAGGGGTCGAACTCGAGCAGTACTTC. Its protein product is CASSLAVPGFRTGVELEQYF. This chain links TRBV5-1 with TRBJ2-7; TRBD1 matches at 7 bases. The germline gives CDR1 SGHRS, CDR2 YFSETQ. J was trimmed by 6 bases and V by 0 bases; bases with no gene match: 24. There are 20 residues in the CDR3.

The chain joins TRBV7-7 to TRBJ2-5, with 15 bases fitting TRBD2. Germline assignment: CDR1 SSHAT and CDR2 FNYEAQ (reference sequence). This CDR3 contains 17 residues. CDR3 sequence: CASGPGLAGGSMETQYF. The CDR3 DNA is TGTGCTAGCGGCCCGGGACTAGCGGGGGGATCCATGGAGACCCAGTACTTC. The full variable domain, rest sourced from reference TRBV7-7 and TRBJ2-5, is GAGVSQSPRYKVTKRGQDVTLRCDPISSHATLYWYQQALGQGPEFLTYFNYEAQPDKSGLPSDRFSAERPEGSISTLTIQRTEQRDSAMYRCASGPGLAGGSMETQYFGPGTRLLVL.

In its sample, this clonotype was seen many times. The chain carries TRBV7-9 and TRBJ1-2; 10 positions match TRBD1. Germline values: CDR1 SEHNR, CDR2 FQNEAQ (reference sequence). The trim removed 5 bases at V and 7 bases at J, leaving 7 bases unmatched. This CDR3 comprises 14 residues. The CDR3 nucleotides are TGTGCCAGCAGCCCCGGGACAGGGGAGGTTGGCTACACCTTC. It is translated as CASSPGTGEVGYTF.

With respect to this clonotype: One end of the junction does not line up with germline, which may come from a read error. The V call is TRBV10-1, the J call TRBJ1-2, with D perhaps TRBD1 (6 bases). This CDR3 is built from 11 residues. Germline CDR1 is WNHNN and CDR2 is SYGVQD (reference sequence). The CDR3, as DNA: TGCGCCAGGACGGGACACCATGGCTGCACCTTC. It specifies CARTGHHGCTF.

This clonotype has a count of ten or more. V usage is TRBV6-5 and J usage is TRBJ2-7; D is perhaps TRBD1 (6 bases). The CDR3 totals 15 residues. Between the trimmed V and J ends, which lost 0 bases and 7 bases, there was a span of 16 bases. Germline loops: CDR1 MNHEY, CDR2 SVGAGI. CDR3 nucleotides: TGTGCCAGCAGTTACTCGACGATAACAGGGAGAGAGCAGTACTTC. It encodes CASSYSTITGREQYF.

The rearrangement links TRBV6-4 to TRBJ1-6, with D perhaps TRBD1 (5 bases). Trimming removed 6 bases from V and 14 bases from J, with 20 bases in between. Per the germline V gene, CDR1 is MRHNA and CDR2 is SNTAGT. There are 14 residues in the CDR3. The CDR3 loop reads CASSRGRSSATLHF. The CDR3 DNA reads TGTGCCAGCAGCCGGGGCAGGTCATCTGCAACCCTCCACTTT.

This chain uses TRBV2 with TRBJ2-5, with D possibly being TRBD2 (5 bases). The CDR3 contains 16 residues. Germline V lookup: CDR1 SNHLY, CDR2 FYNNEI. V lost 7 bases and J 3 bases, leaving 21 bases between the germline ends. The CDR3 reads CASNVLALGPEETQYF. The DNA of the CDR3 is TGTGCCAGCAATGTCCTAGCTCTAGGGCCGGAAGAGACCCAGTACTTC.

This chain joins TRBV20-1 and TRBJ1-2, with 11 bases that match TRBD1. CDR1 and CDR2 from the germline V gene are DFQATT and SNEGSKA (reference sequence). The CDR3 spans 18 residues. The junction had 21 bases not matched to a gene; V was cut back by 6 bases and J by 6 bases. CDR3 protein: CSATSDARRTGGAHGYTF. The CDR3 nucleotides are TGCAGTGCCACCAGTGATGCCCGTCGGACAGGGGGCGCTCATGGCTACACCTTC.

This clonotype was detected many times. The V and J genes are TRBV12-3 or TRBV12-4 and TRBJ1-3, with no clear D. The ends were cut back, 5 bases at V and 0 bases at J, with 8 bases in the middle. The CDR3 is 14 residues long. The CDR3 DNA reads as TGTGCCAGCAGTCCCCTTAACTCTGGAAACACCATATATTTT. Translation: CASSPLNSGNTIYF.

This sequence joins TRBV20-1 and TRBJ1-2; TRBD1 matches at 9 bases. The CDR3 totals 13 residues. V gave up 4 bases and J gave up 7 bases; unmatched junction bases: 7. The germline V gene encodes CDR1 DFQATT and CDR2 SNEGSKA (reference sequence). The CDR3 region has the DNA TGCAGTGCTAAGCGGGACAGGGCTTTTGGCTACACCTTC. It codes for CSAKRDRAFGYTF.

This chain joins TRBV2 and TRBJ1-2; 8 bases map to TRBD1. The CDR3 loop spans 15 amino acids. Germline V gives CDR1 SNHLY, CDR2 FYNNEI. Losses at the gene ends were 3 bases for V and 1 base for J; bases not matched to a gene: 4. For the CDR3, the DNA is TGTGCCAGCAGTGACGGGGACAGGTTTAACTATGGCTACACCTTC. It yields the protein CASSDGDRFNYGYTF.

V usage is TRBV19 and J usage is TRBJ1-5, with no clear D. The V and J ends lost 7 bases and 0 bases respectively, with 13 bases between them. The germline V gene has CDR1 LNHDA and CDR2 SQIVND (reference sequence). There are 15 residues in the CDR3. CDR3 DNA: TGTGCCAGTACTCCCGCTTCTTATAGCAATCAGCCCCAGCATTTT. This gives the protein CASTPASYSNQPQHF.

Concerning this clonotype: An end of the junction does not agree with germline; a read error may underlie this. This rearrangement joins TRBV4-2 to TRBJ2-1, with D perhaps matching TRBD1 (6 bases). The CDR3 consists of 16 residues. Per the germline V gene, CDR1 is LGHNA and CDR2 is YNFKEQ. The CDR3 DNA reads as TGTGCCAGCGGCCAACCGGACAGCAGCTCCTACAATGAGCAGTTCTTC. Its translation is CASGQPDSSSYNEQFF.

The genes are TRBV5-5 and TRBJ2-5, with 15 bases matching TRBD2. Per germline, CDR1 SGHKS and CDR2 YYEKEE (reference sequence). The CDR3 runs to 16 residues. With 4 bases clipped from V and 4 bases from J, the junction kept 5 bases outside the gene matches. As DNA, the CDR3 is TGTGCCAGCAGCCCCGGACTAGCGGGGGGGCTAGAGACCCAGTACTTC. As protein: CASSPGLAGGLETQYF.

In this sample, this clonotype turned up a few times. V and J are TRBV10-3 and TRBJ1-6; 8 bases align to TRBD1. The V and J ends lost 6 bases and 7 bases, in that order; junction bases with no gene match: 11. This CDR3 is 16 amino acids long. Germline V gene sequence: CDR1 ENHRY, CDR2 SYGVKD. The CDR3 protein is CAIRGGQAYKNSPLHF. The CDR3 DNA follows: TGTGCCATCAGGGGGGGACAGGCTTATAAGAATTCACCCCTCCACTTT.

In this sample, this clonotype turned up a few times. The chain is built from TRBV7-8 and TRBJ1-2; unclear D gene. Trimming cost V 5 bases and J 2 bases, with 9 bases left between them. This CDR3 comprises 13 residues. CDR1 is SGHVS and CDR2 is FQNEAQ in the germline V gene. The CDR3 region has the DNA TGTGCCAGCAGCCCTGACAAAAACTATGGCTACACCTTC. It yields the protein CASSPDKNYGYTF.

J is TRBJ2-3 and V is TRBV2; perhaps TRBD1 as D (6 bases). With 9 bases removed from V and 2 bases from J, the gap between germline ends came to 15 bases. CDR1 and CDR2 (germline): SNHLY, FYNNEI. The CDR3 runs to 14 residues. The CDR3 sequence is CASLGARNTDTQYF. CDR3 bases: TGTGCCAGTCTGGGGGCTAGGAACACAGATACGCAGTATTTT. The full variable domain, with the rest looked up from reference TRBV2 and TRBJ2-3, is EPEVTQTPSHQVTQMGQEVILRCVPISNHLYFYWYRQILGQKVEFLVSFYNNEISEKSEIFDDQFSVERPDGSNFTLKIRSTKLEDSAMYFCASLGARNTDTQYFGPGTRLTVL.

As regards this clonotype: Mismatch with germline at one junction end may stem from a read error. The chain is built from TRBV18 and TRBJ1-2; a weak D match, TRBD1 (6 bases). Germline-derived CDR1 and CDR2 are KGHSH and LQKENI. The CDR3 totals 16 residues. Here the CDR3 reads CASPPRGAQGGFGYTF. DNA for the CDR3: TGTGCCAGCCCACCAAGGGGGGCTCAGGGAGGCTTTGGCTACACCTTC.

The sample holds a few counts of this clonotype. The J gene is TRBJ2-5, the V gene TRBV24-1; unclear D gene. CDR3 length equals 15 residues. V was clipped by 5 bases and J by 0 bases, with 12 bases between them. Germline V gene lookup returns CDR1 KGHDR and CDR2 SFDVKD. CDR3 sequence: CATSATGNYQETQYF. The CDR3 nucleotides read TGTGCCACCAGTGCGACGGGTAACTACCAAGAGACCCAGTACTTC.

This clonotype was recorded at least ten times. The V call is TRBV5-1, the J call TRBJ2-1; 11 bases line up with TRBD1. Trimming at V came to 7 bases and at J to 5 bases, leaving 5 bases not matched to a gene. Looked up from germline, CDR1 is SGHRS and CDR2 is YFSETQ. This CDR3 region has 14 residues. In DNA, the CDR3 is TGCGCCAGCGGCGGACAGGGGGCTAACAATGAGCAGTTCTTC. Translation gives CASGGQGANNEQFF.

This clonotype came up once. Being one base from a much bigger clone, this may be a read error. The chain carries TRBV6-1 and TRBJ2-7; D is perhaps TRBD1 (5 bases). The germline gives CDR1 MNHNS, CDR2 SASEGT. This CDR3 spans 15 amino acids. CDR3 sequence reads: CASGELDRTPGEQYF. CDR3 DNA sequence: TGTGCCAGCGGTGAATTAGACAGAACTCCTGGCGAGCAGTACTTC.

This clonotype was seen repeatedly, ten times or more. This chain joins TRBV4-2 and TRBJ1-5, with no clear D. With 0 bases removed from V and 1 base from J, the gap between germline ends came to 13 bases. The CDR3 covers 17 residues. Germline loops: CDR1 LGHNA, CDR2 YNFKEQ. The CDR3 loop reads CASSQDSVRVSNQPQHF. The CDR3, as DNA: TGTGCCAGCAGCCAAGACTCCGTGAGGGTGAGCAATCAGCCCCAGCATTTT.

Concerning this clonotype: Since a much larger clone is just one base distant, this may be a read error. The chain carries TRBV2 and TRBJ1-1; 7 bases are shared with TRBD1. Germline V gene data show CDR1 as SNHLY and CDR2 as FYNNEI. CDR3 size: 13 residues. J lost 0 bases, V lost 5 bases, and 0 bases had no gene match. CDR3 sequence: CASSTGVNTEAFF. The CDR3, as DNA: TGTGCCAGCAGTACAGGGGTGAACACTGAAGCTTTCTTT.

This clonotype was detected many times. This chain uses TRBV14 with TRBJ2-1; tentative D call: TRBD1 (6 bases). Deletions cut 0 bases from V and 11 bases from J, with 17 bases between. CDR1 is SGHDN, CDR2 FVKESK, per germline. The CDR3 loop spans 15 amino acids. The CDR3 protein is CASSQDWGRALKQFF. CDR3 DNA sequence: TGTGCCAGCAGCCAAGATTGGGGGCGGGCCCTAAAGCAGTTCTTC.

This clonotype was detected ten times or more. The chain couples TRBV7-3 to TRBJ2-7, with 10 bases matching TRBD2. Germline CDR1 reads SGHTA; CDR2 reads FQGTGA. Germline trimming cut 1 base from V and 0 bases from J; bases unmatched to any gene: 18. The CDR3 is made up of 21 amino acids. The CDR3: CASSLKYIISGRYYTSYEQYF. DNA of the CDR3: TGTGCCAGCAGCTTAAAGTATATTATTAGCGGGAGGTACTACACCTCCTACGAGCAGTACTTC.

The J gene is TRBJ2-3, the V gene TRBV7-2, with unresolved D. V was clipped by 7 bases and J by 6 bases, with 14 bases between them. The CDR3 length is 13 residues. Germline values: CDR1 SGHTA, CDR2 FQGNSA. The CDR3 DNA reads as TGTGCCAGCAACCTTCAGTCCGAGGATACGCAGTATTTT. Protein product: CASNLQSEDTQYF.

The CDR3 region is CSAQAGGGNTEAFF. The CDR3 DNA reads TGCAGTGCCCAGGCAGGGGGAGGGAACACTGAAGCTTTCTTT. The chain carries TRBV20-1 and TRBJ1-1; 7 positions agree with TRBD1. After removal of 6 bases from V and 1 base from J, the junction contained 8 bases not matched to a gene. The CDR3 contains 14 residues. In germline, CDR1 is DFQATT, CDR2 SNEGSKA (reference sequence).

This clonotype has ten or more counts. The J gene is TRBJ2-7, the V gene TRBV7-2; 8 nucleotides align to TRBD2. The CDR3 contains 14 residues. The V segment lost 5 bases and the J segment 0 bases; nucleotides outside the gene matches: 3. From germline, CDR1 is SGHTA and CDR2 FQGNSA. CDR3 sequence reads: CASSRSGSSYEQYF. The CDR3 DNA follows: TGTGCCAGCAGCCGAAGCGGGAGCTCCTACGAGCAGTACTTC.

This clonotype was counted ten times or more. The chain joins TRBV2 to TRBJ2-1; 13 bases line up with TRBD2. The CDR3 consists of 18 residues. J was trimmed by 3 bases and V by 3 bases; bases with no gene match: 8. Per germline, CDR1 SNHLY and CDR2 FYNNEI. CDR3 region: CASSERTSGSSLYNEQFF. In nucleotides, the CDR3 is TGTGCCAGCAGTGAGCGGACTAGCGGGAGCTCCCTCTACAATGAGCAGTTCTTC.